This T cell receptor beta chain was captured by sequencing in a study of OX40 agonist ivuxolimab in advanced cancers. Looking at the study overall: There were three patients with partial responses, one having hepatocellular carcinoma and two cutaneous melanoma. General observations from the study: Some nonresponders likewise displayed low normalized T-cell clonal expansion.

TCRdb keeps only in-frame clones here, not all; method: immunoSEQ multiplex PCR. The repertoire holds about 73,000 clones, with roughly 86% as singletons. Remarks on this clone: Antigen specificity is unknown.

Germline lookup yields CDR1 LNHDA and CDR2 SQIVND (reference sequence). Trimming took 3 bases from V and 6 from J, leaving 15 bases between them. The CDR3 loop spans 15 amino acids. J is TRBJ1-5 and V is TRBV19; D not certain. The clonotype comes from an adult with an advanced solid tumor such as melanoma, head and neck, liver or kidney cancer. This specimen consisted of CD4+ or CD8+ T cells sorted from blood, obtained in a trial of the OX40 agonist ivuxolimab. In DNA, the CDR3 is TGTGCCAGTAGTATTTCTGCCCGACGCAGTCAGCCCCAGCATTTT. This translates into CASSISARRSQPQHF.